This T cell receptor (beta chain) was profiled in a study of OX40 agonist ivuxolimab in advanced cancers. The protocol was immunoSEQ multiplex PCR, while the TCRdb copy is restricted to in-frame clones and leaves out a portion. The table has tens of thousands of clones, approximately 80% seen once. Trimming stripped 0 bases from V and 1 base from J, with 5 bases between. This CDR3 has 15 amino acids. The germline gives CDR1 SGHTS, CDR2 YDEGEE. With respect to this clone: Its specificity is not known.

Regarding the study as a whole: Nonresponders, in some cases, also had low normalized T-cell clonal expansion.

Sequencing used CD4+ or CD8+ T cells sorted from blood, obtained in a trial of the OX40 agonist ivuxolimab. The sequence was collected from an adult with an advanced solid tumor such as melanoma, head and neck, liver or kidney cancer. V usage is TRBV5-8 and J usage is TRBJ2-6; D call uncertain. This CDR3 is CASSLAVSGANVLTF. The CDR3 coding sequence is TGTGCCAGCAGCTTGGCTGTTTCTGGGGCCAACGTCCTGACTTTC.